Detailed here is one T cell receptor beta chain. This entry belongs to a study of blood T cell repertoires in COVID-19. About the research overall: COVID-19 samples collected from the United States, Italy and Spain covered acute and convalescent phases.

The germline gives CDR1 MNHEY, CDR2 SVGEGT. This CDR3 contains 13 residues. J gave up 6 bases and V 5 bases, and 6 bases lay outside the gene matches. TCRdb's table, derived via immunoSEQ multiplex PCR, lists solely in-frame clones and lacks some. Of 200,000 to 250,000 clones in the sample, around 83% were seen once. This receptor was taken from a woman between 18 and 29 years old with acute or convalescent COVID-19. V usage is TRBV6-2 or TRBV6-3 and J usage is TRBJ1-1, with 7 bases fitting TRBD1. What was sequenced was peripheral blood. CDR3 in DNA: TGTGCCAGCAGTGAGACAGGGAAGGCTGAAGCTTTCTTT. Residues: CASSETGKAEAFF.